Presented here are 14 T cell receptor beta chains from one specimen sequenced in a study of T cell responses to AZD1222 COVID-19 vaccine (dated by TCRdb to the early 2020s). The method was the immunoSEQ multiplex PCR assay. Here the immuneACCESS table is served through TCRdb, limited to in-frame sequences with V and J called. Missing clones are a known gap in these copies; in checked studies unresolved V genes cover under half, and the rest lacks a known reason. This sample gives 150,000 to 180,000 clones in total; around nine tenths of them show up just once. The ten most abundant clones make up approximately 20% of the sample. Reading the label with the study, this specimen's time point is: baseline before first vaccination. The sample here was peripheral blood, taken on day 0 of AZD1222 vaccination. Receptor source: an adult in good health.

The chain links TRBV11-2 to TRBJ2-3; a weak D match, TRBD2 (5 bases). Germline values: CDR1 SGHAT, CDR2 FQNNGV. The CDR3 spans 14 residues. V lost 6 bases and J lost 3, with 13 bases in between. The CDR3 loop reads CASSRGLGTDTQYF. The CDR3 DNA follows: TGTGCCAGCAGTCGCGGACTGGGGACAGATACGCAGTATTTT.

CDR3 sequence: CASSLISSAGYTF. As DNA, the CDR3 is TGTGCCAGCAGCTTAATTTCCAGCGCTGGCTACACCTTC. The chain couples TRBV11-2 to TRBJ1-2; D is undetermined. Germline CDR1 SGHAT, CDR2 FQNNGV. The V and J ends lost 2 bases and 7 bases respectively, with 11 bases between them. The CDR3 loop spans 13 amino acids.

The gene calls are TRBV29-1 and TRBJ1-1; a weak D match, TRBD1 (5 bases). The CDR3 extends over 13 amino acids. Trimming took 5 bases from V and 2 from J, leaving 12 bases between them. Per the germline V gene, CDR1 is SQVTM and CDR2 is ANQGSEA. DNA for the CDR3: TGCAGCGTTATGACAGTCGGAAACACTGAAGCTTTCTTT. Its protein is CSVMTVGNTEAFF.

This rearrangement joins TRBV14 to TRBJ2-2, with TRBD1 matching over 9 bases. V trimming: 3 bases; J trimming: 6 bases; junction bases outside the gene matches: 5. This CDR3 is 15 amino acids long. CDR1 and CDR2 from the germline V gene are SGHDN and FVKESK. CDR3 nucleotide sequence: TGTGCCAGCAGCCAGGGACAGGGATGGGCCGGGGAGCTGTTTTTT. It translates to CASSQGQGWAGELFF. Variable domain in full (rest from reference TRBV14 and TRBJ2-2): EAGVTQFPSHSVIEKGQTVTLRCDPISGHDNLYWYRRVMGKEIKFLLHFVKESKQDESGMPNNRFLAERTGGTYSTLKVQPAELEDSGVYFCASSQGQGWAGELFFGEGSRLTVL.

The genes are TRBV9 and TRBJ1-4; 8 bases agree with TRBD1. V dropped 3 bases and J dropped 4; count of bases not matched to a gene: 11. Germline CDR1 and CDR2: SGDLS and YYNGEE. The length of the CDR3 is 17 residues. In DNA form, the CDR3 reads TGTGCCAGCAGCGCAAGACAGGGGATGGCCATTAATGAAAAACTGTTTTTT. Protein product: CASSARQGMAINEKLFF.

J is TRBJ2-3 and V is TRBV15; weak D call: TRBD1 (5 bases). Deletions cut 0 bases from V and 5 bases from J, with 9 bases between. Germline CDR1 is LNHNV and CDR2 is YYDKDF (reference sequence). The CDR3 has 14 amino acids. As DNA, the CDR3 is TGTGCCACCAGCAGAGATGACAGAAGAGATACGCAGTATTTT. Translating it yields CATSRDDRRDTQYF. Complete variable domain (other parts from reference TRBV15 and TRBJ2-3): DAMVIQNPRYQVTQFGKPVTLSCSQTLNHNVMYWYQQKSSQAPKLLFHYYDKDFNNEADTPDNFQSRRPNTSFCFLDIRSPGLGDTAMYLCATSRDDRRDTQYFGPGTRLTVL.

The chain recombines TRBV5-4 with TRBJ2-2; no definite D call. Germline-derived CDR1 and CDR2 are SGHNT and YYREEE (reference sequence). The CDR3 runs 15 residues. Trimming removed 0 bases from V and 5 bases from J, with 11 bases in between. CDR3 region: CASSLGLHGTGELFF. The CDR3 DNA sequence: TGTGCCAGCAGCTTGGGGCTACATGGGACCGGGGAGCTGTTTTTT.

The genes are TRBV28 and TRBJ1-1, with D possibly TRBD1 on 5 matching bases. The CDR3 has 14 residues. The ends were cut back, 2 bases at V and 0 bases at J, with 7 bases in the middle. Germline loops: CDR1 MDHEN, CDR2 SYDVKM. The CDR3 sequence: CASSLGGMNTEAFF. For the CDR3, the DNA is TGTGCCAGCAGTTTAGGGGGGATGAACACTGAAGCTTTCTTT.

The chain employs TRBV19 and TRBJ1-3; unclear D gene. The CDR3 has 14 amino acids. The germline V gene has CDR1 LNHDA and CDR2 SQIVND (reference sequence). CDR3 coding DNA: TGTGCAACTAAGGATTGGAGCTCTGGAAACACCATATATTTT. It specifies CATKDWSSGNTIYF.

The chain is built from TRBV5-6 and TRBJ2-3; no clear D. CDR3 length: 14 residues. The germline V gene encodes CDR1 SGHDT and CDR2 YYEEEE. The V end lost 5 bases, the J end lost 0 bases, and 10 bases lay between the germline ends. The CDR3: CASRVPSSTDTQYF. In nucleotides, the CDR3 is TGTGCCAGCAGGGTGCCGTCTAGCACAGATACGCAGTATTTT.

This clone appeared a few times. The chain recombines TRBV20-1 with TRBJ2-5, with unresolved D. The CDR3 consists of 11 residues. Trimming took off 7 bases at V and 0 bases at J, with 6 bases between the two ends. CDR1 and CDR2 from the germline V gene are DFQATT and SNEGSKA (reference sequence). The CDR3 nucleotides read TGCAGTGTGCAGAACCAAGAGACCCAGTACTTC. Amino acids: CSVQNQETQYF.

The V call is TRBV11-2, the J call TRBJ2-1; tentatively, D is TRBD2 (6 bases). Germline V gene lookup returns CDR1 SGHAT and CDR2 FQNNGV. The length of the CDR3 is 14 residues. The germline V and J ends were trimmed by 5 bases and 14 bases, with 22 bases remaining between them. The CDR3 DNA sequence: TGTGCCAGCAGCCCAAGACGGGGGAGTACGGAGAAGTTCTTC. Residues: CASSPRRGSTEKFF. The full variable domain, in which reference TRBV11-2 and TRBJ2-1 provide the parts outside the CDR3, is EAGVAQSPRYKIIEKRQSVAFWCNPISGHATLYWYQQILGQGPKLLIQFQNNGVVDDSQLPKDRFSAERLKGVDSTLKIQPAKLEDSAVYLCASSPRRGSTEKFFGPGTRLTVL.

This chain connects TRBV10-3 to TRBJ1-4; D is possibly TRBD1 (6 bases). Germline-derived CDR1 and CDR2 are ENHRY and SYGVKD. The CDR3 has 15 amino acids. V was trimmed by 4 bases and J by 5 bases, leaving 14 bases between them. The CDR3 DNA sequence: TGTGCCATCAGTGGGGGAGGGGGGACAAATGAAAAACTGTTTTTT. Translated: CAISGGGGTNEKLFF.

The gene calls are TRBV5-5 and TRBJ2-2; no clear D. V was trimmed by 1 base and J by 7 bases, leaving 2 bases between them. The germline CDR1 and CDR2 sequences are SGHKS and YYEKEE (reference sequence). The CDR3 spans 11 residues. CDR3 sequence reads: CASSLYGELFF. CDR3 DNA sequence: TGTGCCAGCAGCTTGTACGGGGAGCTGTTTTTT.